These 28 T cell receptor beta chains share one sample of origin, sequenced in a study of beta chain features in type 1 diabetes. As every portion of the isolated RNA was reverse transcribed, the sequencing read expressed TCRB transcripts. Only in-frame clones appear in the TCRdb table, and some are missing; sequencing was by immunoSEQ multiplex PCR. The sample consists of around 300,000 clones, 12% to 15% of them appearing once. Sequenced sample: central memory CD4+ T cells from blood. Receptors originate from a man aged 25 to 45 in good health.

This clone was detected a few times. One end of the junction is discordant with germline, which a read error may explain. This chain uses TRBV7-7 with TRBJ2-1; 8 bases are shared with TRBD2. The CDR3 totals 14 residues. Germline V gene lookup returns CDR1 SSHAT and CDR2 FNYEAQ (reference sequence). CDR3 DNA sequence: TGTGCTAGCAGCTTAGGGGGACTAGTGAATGAGCAGTTCTTC. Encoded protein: CASSLGGLVNEQFF.

The CDR3 loop is CASSSARDRTNYGYTF. CDR3 nucleotides: TGTGCCAGCAGCTCGGCCAGGGACAGGACTAACTATGGCTACACCTTC. The V gene is TRBV5-4, the J gene TRBJ1-2; 8 bases map to TRBD1. V shed 3 bases and J 0 bases; nucleotides not matched to a gene: 7. The CDR3 runs to 16 residues. In germline, CDR1 is SGHNT, CDR2 YYREEE (reference sequence). Based on the CDR3 plus reference TRBV5-4 and TRBJ1-2, the full variable domain is ETGVTQSPTHLIKTRGQQVTLRCSSQSGHNTVSWYQQALGQGPQFIFQYYREEENGRGNFPPRFSGLQFPNYSSELNVNALELDDSALYLCASSSARDRTNYGYTFGSGTRLTVV.

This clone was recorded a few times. The CDR3 sequence: CASSSQGHQETQYF. CDR3 bases: TGTGCCAGCAGCTCACAGGGACACCAAGAGACCCAGTACTTC. V and J are TRBV7-8 and TRBJ2-5; weak D call: TRBD1 (6 bases). Germline CDR1 and CDR2: SGHVS and FQNEAQ. Trimming pared 4 bases from V and 0 bases from J, leaving 9 bases between. The CDR3 is made up of 14 amino acids.

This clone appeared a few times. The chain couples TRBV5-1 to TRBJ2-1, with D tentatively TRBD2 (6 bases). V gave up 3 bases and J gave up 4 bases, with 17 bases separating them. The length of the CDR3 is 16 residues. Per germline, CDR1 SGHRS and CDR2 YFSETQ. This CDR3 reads CASSSAEGQSYNEQFF. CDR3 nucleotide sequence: TGCGCCAGCAGCTCCGCGGAGGGGCAGAGTTACAATGAGCAGTTCTTC.

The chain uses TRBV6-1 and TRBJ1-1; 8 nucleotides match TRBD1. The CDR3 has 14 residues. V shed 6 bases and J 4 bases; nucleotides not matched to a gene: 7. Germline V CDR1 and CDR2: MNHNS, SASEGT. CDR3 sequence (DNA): TGTGCCAGCAGGGGACAGGCCCGTGGCACTGAAGCTTTCTTT. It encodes CASRGQARGTEAFF.

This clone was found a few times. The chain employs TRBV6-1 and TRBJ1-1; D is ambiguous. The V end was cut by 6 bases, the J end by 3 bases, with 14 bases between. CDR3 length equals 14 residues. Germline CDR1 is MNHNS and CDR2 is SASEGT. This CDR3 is CASSPRTDHTEAFF. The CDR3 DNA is TGTGCCAGCAGCCCCAGGACCGATCACACTGAAGCTTTCTTT.

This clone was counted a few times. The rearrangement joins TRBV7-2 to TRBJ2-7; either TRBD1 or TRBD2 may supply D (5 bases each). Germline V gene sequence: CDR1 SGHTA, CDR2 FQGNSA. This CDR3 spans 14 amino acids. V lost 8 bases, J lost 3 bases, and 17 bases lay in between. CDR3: CASAFGGTLYEQYF. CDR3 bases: TGTGCCAGCGCGTTTGGGGGTACTCTCTACGAGCAGTACTTC.

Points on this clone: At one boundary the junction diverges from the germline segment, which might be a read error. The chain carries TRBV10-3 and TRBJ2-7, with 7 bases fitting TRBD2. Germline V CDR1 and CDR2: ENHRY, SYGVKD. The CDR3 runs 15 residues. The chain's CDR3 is CASSAMERGAYEQYF. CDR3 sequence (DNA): TGTGCCAGCAGTGCAATGGAGCGGGGTGCCTACGAGCAGTACTTC.

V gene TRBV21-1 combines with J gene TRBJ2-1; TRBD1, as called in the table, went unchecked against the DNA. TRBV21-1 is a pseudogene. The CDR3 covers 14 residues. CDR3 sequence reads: CASIQGSEYNEQFF. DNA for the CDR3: TGTGCCTCCATCCAGGGCTCTGAGTACAATGAGCAGTTCTTC.

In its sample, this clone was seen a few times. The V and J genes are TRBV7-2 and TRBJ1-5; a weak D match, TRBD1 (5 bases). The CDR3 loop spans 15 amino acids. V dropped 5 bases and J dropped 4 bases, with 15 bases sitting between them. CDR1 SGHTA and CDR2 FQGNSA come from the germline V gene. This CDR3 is CASSPPGMGNQPQHF. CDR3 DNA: TGTGCCAGCAGCCCCCCAGGGATGGGAAATCAGCCCCAGCATTTT.

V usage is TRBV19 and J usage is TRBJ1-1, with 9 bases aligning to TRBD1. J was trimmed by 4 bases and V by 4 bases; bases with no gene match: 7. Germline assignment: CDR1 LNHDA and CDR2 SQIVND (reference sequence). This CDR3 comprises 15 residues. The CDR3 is CASSKPGQGFTEAFF. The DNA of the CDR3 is TGTGCCAGTAGTAAGCCGGGACAGGGATTCACTGAAGCTTTCTTT.

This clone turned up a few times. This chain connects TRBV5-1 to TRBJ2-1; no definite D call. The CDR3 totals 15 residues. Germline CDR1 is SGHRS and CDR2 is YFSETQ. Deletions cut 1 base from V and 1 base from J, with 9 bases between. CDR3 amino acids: CASSLTTASYNEQFF. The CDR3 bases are TGCGCCAGCAGCTTGACTACAGCGTCCTACAATGAGCAGTTCTTC.

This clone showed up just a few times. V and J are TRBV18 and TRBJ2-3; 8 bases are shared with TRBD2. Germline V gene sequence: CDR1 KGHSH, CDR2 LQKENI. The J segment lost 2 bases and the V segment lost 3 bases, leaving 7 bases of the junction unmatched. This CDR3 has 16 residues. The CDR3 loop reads CASSPFTSGNTDTQYF. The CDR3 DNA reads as TGTGCCAGCTCACCTTTTACTAGCGGAAACACAGATACGCAGTATTTT.

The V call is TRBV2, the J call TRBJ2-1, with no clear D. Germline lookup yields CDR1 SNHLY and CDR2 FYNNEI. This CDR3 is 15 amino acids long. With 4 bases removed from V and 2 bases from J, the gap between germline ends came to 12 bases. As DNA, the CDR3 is TGTGCCAGCAGTGTTATGGGTGGGGCCTACAATGAGCAGTTCTTC. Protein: CASSVMGGAYNEQFF.

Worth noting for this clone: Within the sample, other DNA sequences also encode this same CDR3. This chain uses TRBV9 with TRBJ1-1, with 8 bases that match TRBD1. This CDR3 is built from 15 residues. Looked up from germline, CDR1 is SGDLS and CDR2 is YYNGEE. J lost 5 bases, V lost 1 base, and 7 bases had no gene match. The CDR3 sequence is CASSVSQGARTEAFF. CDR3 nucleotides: TGTGCCAGCAGCGTATCGCAGGGGGCGCGTACTGAAGCTTTCTTT. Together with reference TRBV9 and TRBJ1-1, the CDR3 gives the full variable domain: DSGVTQTPKHLITATGQRVTLRCSPRSGDLSVYWYQQSLDQGLQFLIQYYNGEERAKGNILERFSAQQFPDLHSELNLSSLELGDSALYFCASSVSQGARTEAFFGQGTRLTVV.

CDR3 protein: CASSSQENSPLHF. CDR3 DNA sequence: TGTGCCAGCAGTTCCCAGGAGAATTCACCCCTCCACTTT. The chain recombines TRBV5-4 with TRBJ1-6, with unresolved D. V gave up 5 bases and J gave up 7 bases, with 10 bases separating them. Germline assignment: CDR1 SGHNT and CDR2 YYREEE (reference sequence). The CDR3 extends over 13 amino acids.

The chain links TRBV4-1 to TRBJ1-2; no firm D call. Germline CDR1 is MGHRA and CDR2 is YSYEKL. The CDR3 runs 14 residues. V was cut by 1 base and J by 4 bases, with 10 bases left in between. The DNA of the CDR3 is TGCGCCAGCAGCCAAGTAGTTCGGGCCTATGGCTACACCTTC. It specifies CASSQVVRAYGYTF.

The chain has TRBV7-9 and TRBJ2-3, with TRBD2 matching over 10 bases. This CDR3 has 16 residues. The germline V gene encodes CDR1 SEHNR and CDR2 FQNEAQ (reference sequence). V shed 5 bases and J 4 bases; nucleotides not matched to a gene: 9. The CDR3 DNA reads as TGTGCCAGCAGCATCCTCAGCGGGGGGGCCGCAGATACGCAGTATTTT. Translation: CASSILSGGAADTQYF.

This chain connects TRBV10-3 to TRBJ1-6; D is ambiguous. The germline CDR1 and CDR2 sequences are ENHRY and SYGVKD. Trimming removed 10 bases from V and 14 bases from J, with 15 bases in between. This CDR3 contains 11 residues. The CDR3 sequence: CATRLETALHF. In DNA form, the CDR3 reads TGTGCCACACGGTTGGAAACAGCCCTCCACTTT.

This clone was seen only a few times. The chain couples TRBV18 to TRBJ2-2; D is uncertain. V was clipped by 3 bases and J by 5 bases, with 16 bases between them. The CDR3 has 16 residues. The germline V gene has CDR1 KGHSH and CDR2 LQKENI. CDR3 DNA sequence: TGTGCCAGCTCACCCCGGGCGCTTGGCGGTACCGGGGAGCTGTTTTTT. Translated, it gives CASSPRALGGTGELFF.

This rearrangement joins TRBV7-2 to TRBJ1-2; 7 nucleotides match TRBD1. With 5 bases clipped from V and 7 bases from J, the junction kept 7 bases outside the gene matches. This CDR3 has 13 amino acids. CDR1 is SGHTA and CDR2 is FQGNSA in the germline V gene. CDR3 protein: CASSEDRTSGYTF. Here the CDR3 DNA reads TGTGCCAGCAGCGAGGACAGGACTTCTGGCTACACCTTC. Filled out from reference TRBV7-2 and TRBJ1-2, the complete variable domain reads GAGVSQSPSNKVTEKGKDVELRCDPISGHTALYWYRQSLGQGLEFLIYFQGNSAPDKSGLPSDRFSAERTGGSVSTLTIQRTQQEDSAVYLCASSEDRTSGYTFGSGTRLTVV.

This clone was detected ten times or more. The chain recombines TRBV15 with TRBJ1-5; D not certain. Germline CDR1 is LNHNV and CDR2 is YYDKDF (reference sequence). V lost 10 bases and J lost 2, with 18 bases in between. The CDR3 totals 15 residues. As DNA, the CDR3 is TGTGCCAAACCGCCCCTCGGAAGGGGCAATCAGCCCCAGCATTTT. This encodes CAKPPLGRGNQPQHF.

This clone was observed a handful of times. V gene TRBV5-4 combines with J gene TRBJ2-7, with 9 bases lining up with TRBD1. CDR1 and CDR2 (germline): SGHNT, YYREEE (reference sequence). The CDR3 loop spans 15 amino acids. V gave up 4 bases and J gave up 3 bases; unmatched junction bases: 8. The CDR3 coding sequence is TGTGCCAGCAGCAGGGGGGGACAGGGCGTCTACGAGCAGTACTTC. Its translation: CASSRGGQGVYEQYF.

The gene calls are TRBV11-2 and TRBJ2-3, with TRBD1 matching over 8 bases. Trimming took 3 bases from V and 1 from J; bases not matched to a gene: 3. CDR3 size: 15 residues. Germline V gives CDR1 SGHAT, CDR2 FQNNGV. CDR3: CASSFDRGGTDTQYF. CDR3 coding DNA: TGTGCCAGCAGCTTTGACAGGGGAGGCACAGATACGCAGTATTTT.

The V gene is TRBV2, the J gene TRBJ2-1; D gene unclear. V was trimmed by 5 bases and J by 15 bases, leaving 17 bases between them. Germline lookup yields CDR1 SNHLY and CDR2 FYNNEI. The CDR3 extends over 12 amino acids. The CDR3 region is CASSSSKSQLFF. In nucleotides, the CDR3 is TGTGCCAGCAGTTCCTCTAAATCCCAGTTGTTCTTC.

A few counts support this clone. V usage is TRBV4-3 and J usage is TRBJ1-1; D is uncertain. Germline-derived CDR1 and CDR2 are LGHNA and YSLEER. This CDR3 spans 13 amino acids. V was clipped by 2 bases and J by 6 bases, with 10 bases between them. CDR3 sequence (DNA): TGCGCCAGCAGCCAATCACGGGCGGCTGAAGCTTTCTTT. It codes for CASSQSRAAEAFF.

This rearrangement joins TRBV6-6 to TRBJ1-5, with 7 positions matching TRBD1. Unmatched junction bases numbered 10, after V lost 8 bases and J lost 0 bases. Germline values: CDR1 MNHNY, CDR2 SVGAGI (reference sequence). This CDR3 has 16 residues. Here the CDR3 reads CASLPTGVYSNQPQHF. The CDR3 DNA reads TGTGCCAGCTTGCCCACAGGGGTCTATAGCAATCAGCCCCAGCATTTT.

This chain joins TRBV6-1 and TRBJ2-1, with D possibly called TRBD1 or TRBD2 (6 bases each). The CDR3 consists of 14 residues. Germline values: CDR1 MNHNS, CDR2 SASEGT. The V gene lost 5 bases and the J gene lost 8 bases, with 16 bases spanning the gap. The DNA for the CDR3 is TGTGCCAGCAGTACCGGGAGACAGGTCGATGAGCAGTTCTTC. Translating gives CASSTGRQVDEQFF.